The 15 T cell receptor beta chains in this list originate from one sample, sequenced in a study of blood T cell repertoires in COVID-19. Profiling relied on immunoSEQ multiplex PCR, and the TCRdb table lists in-frame clones only, not all of them. The sample has about 320,000 clones, 75% to 90% seen once. The sequencing input was PBMCs or T cells enriched from blood (not recorded which). These receptor sequences come from a woman in her twenties or thirties who had been exposed to COVID-19.

The CDR3 region is CASMTGYEQYF. Here the CDR3 DNA reads TGTGCCAGCATGACAGGGTACGAGCAGTACTTC. The chain has TRBV6-5 and TRBJ2-7; 7 positions agree with TRBD1. The trim removed 7 bases at V and 4 bases at J, leaving 1 base unmatched. Germline assignment: CDR1 MNHEY and CDR2 SVGAGI. The CDR3 consists of 11 residues.

This chain connects TRBV5-1 to TRBJ2-7, with a tentative D call TRBD2 (6 bases). V was shortened by 2 bases and J by 7 bases, with 16 bases between the two germline ends. This CDR3 contains 14 residues. Germline V CDR1 and CDR2: SGHRS, YFSETQ. In DNA, the CDR3 is TGCGCCAGCAGCTTACGGGTCAAGGAGGGTGAGCAGTACTTC. As protein: CASSLRVKEGEQYF.

This clone was observed a few times. This chain uses TRBV3-1 (or the pseudogene TRBV3-2) with TRBJ2-2; no reliable D call. Germline V gene sequence: CDR1 LGHDT, CDR2 YNNKEL (reference sequence). This CDR3 is built from 12 residues. Deletions cut 4 bases from V and 5 bases from J, with 5 bases between. The CDR3 bases are TGTGCCAGCAGCCCCCGGACCGGGGAGCTGTTTTTT. Protein product: CASSPRTGELFF.

The chain joins TRBV18 to TRBJ1-5; D perhaps matches TRBD1 (6 bases). Looked up from germline, CDR1 is KGHSH and CDR2 is LQKENI. The length of the CDR3 is 16 residues. The V end was cut by 4 bases, the J end by 0 bases, with 13 bases between. The CDR3 reads CASSRGTPNSNQPQHF. The CDR3 bases are TGTGCCAGCTCACGAGGGACACCTAATAGCAATCAGCCCCAGCATTTT.

The V gene is TRBV19, the J gene TRBJ1-4, with TRBD1 as a possible D gene (5 bases). The CDR3 spans 14 residues. From germline, CDR1 is LNHDA and CDR2 SQIVND (reference sequence). Trimming shortened V by 5 bases and J by 4 bases, and 11 bases separated the two germline ends. CDR3 sequence reads: CASSLGQGNEKLFF. CDR3 sequence (DNA): TGTGCCAGTAGTTTGGGGCAGGGTAATGAAAAACTGTTTTTT.

The chain links TRBV6-5 to TRBJ1-5; D not resolved. This CDR3 region has 15 residues. V shed 0 bases and J shed 1 base, with 7 bases lying between them. Germline values: CDR1 MNHEY, CDR2 SVGAGI. The CDR3 nucleotides read TGTGCCAGCAGTTACTCGAGCAGGAGCAATCAGCCCCAGCATTTT. Protein sequence: CASSYSSRSNQPQHF.

This rearrangement joins TRBV11-2 to TRBJ2-7, with 9 bases aligning to TRBD1. The CDR3 consists of 15 residues. Trimming removed 4 bases from V and 7 bases from J; junction bases left unmatched: 11. From germline, CDR1 is SGHAT and CDR2 FQNNGV. The CDR3 sequence: CASSSDRGISVEQYF. CDR3 nucleotide sequence: TGTGCCAGCAGCTCGGACAGGGGAATCAGTGTAGAGCAGTACTTC.

The chain combines TRBV4-3 with TRBJ2-1; 9 nucleotides align to TRBD1. Looked up from germline, CDR1 is LGHNA and CDR2 is YSLEER. The CDR3 is made up of 17 amino acids. Losses at the gene ends were 4 bases for V and 4 bases for J; bases not matched to a gene: 11. The CDR3 sequence is CASSPRVSGTGYNEQFF. The CDR3 coding sequence is TGCGCCAGCAGCCCGAGAGTTTCCGGGACAGGGTACAATGAGCAGTTCTTC.

V is TRBV19 and J is TRBJ1-5, with D hard to call. The germline V and J ends were trimmed by 3 bases and 1 base, with 7 bases remaining between them. The CDR3 is 14 residues long. Germline V gives CDR1 LNHDA, CDR2 SQIVND (reference sequence). This CDR3 is CASSMPGSNQPQHF. The CDR3 DNA follows: TGTGCCAGTAGTATGCCCGGGAGCAATCAGCCCCAGCATTTT.

Turning to this clone: This CDR3 is also generated by other DNA sequences in the sample. V usage is TRBV18 and J usage is TRBJ2-2; TRBD1 matches at 9 bases. Germline V gene data show CDR1 as KGHSH and CDR2 as LQKENI. This CDR3 comprises 16 residues. V dropped 3 bases and J dropped 1; count of bases not matched to a gene: 3. The CDR3 DNA reads TGTGCCAGCTCACCCCCGGGACAGGGGAACACCGGGGAGCTGTTTTTT. The encoded protein is CASSPPGQGNTGELFF.

The chain joins TRBV7-2 to TRBJ2-1; TRBD2 might be the D (5 bases). The CDR3 covers 13 residues. Germline CDR1 SGHTA, CDR2 FQGNSA. V was pared by 1 base and J by 10 bases, with 11 bases between. The CDR3 is CASSLVSTGEQFF. CDR3 nucleotide sequence: TGTGCCAGCAGCTTAGTTTCGACGGGGGAGCAGTTCTTC.

The chain has TRBV5-1 and TRBJ2-6, with TRBD1 matching 7 bases. CDR1 SGHRS and CDR2 YFSETQ come from the germline V gene. The CDR3 is made up of 18 amino acids. Trimming took 0 bases from V and 0 from J; bases not matched to a gene: 6. The CDR3 DNA reads as TGCGCCAGCAGCTTGGAAACAGGGGAGAGCTCTGGGGCCAACGTCCTGACTTTC. This translates into CASSLETGESSGANVLTF. Complete variable domain (other parts from reference TRBV5-1 and TRBJ2-6): KAGVTQTPRYLIKTRGQQVTLSCSPISGHRSVSWYQQTPGQGLQFLFEYFSETQRNKGNFPGRFSGRQFSNSRSEMNVSTLELGDSALYLCASSLETGESSGANVLTFGAGSRLTVL.

This rearrangement joins TRBV4-1 to TRBJ2-7; 8 bases are a match to TRBD1. The CDR3 extends over 15 amino acids. V was clipped by 3 bases and J by 5 bases; unmatched bases: 9. Germline CDR1 is MGHRA and CDR2 is YSYEKL. The CDR3 loop reads CASSHRAGGMDEQYF. Written as DNA, the CDR3 is TGCGCCAGCAGCCATCGGGCAGGGGGCATGGACGAGCAGTACTTC.

The V gene is TRBV28, the J gene TRBJ1-2; TRBD1 is a possible D gene (6 bases). This CDR3 is built from 14 residues. V lost 3 bases, J lost 4 bases, and 12 bases lay in between. Germline V gives CDR1 MDHEN, CDR2 SYDVKM. The CDR3 sequence is CASSFSGVTYGYTF. In DNA, the CDR3 is TGTGCCAGCAGTTTCTCAGGGGTTACCTATGGCTACACCTTC.

The V and J genes are TRBV7-2 and TRBJ2-7; 7 nucleotides agree with TRBD1. Germline V gene data show CDR1 as SGHTA and CDR2 as FQGNSA. The J segment lost 3 bases and the V segment lost 1 base, leaving 3 bases of the junction unmatched. This CDR3 has 14 amino acids. This chain's CDR3 is CASSLGGTDYEQYF. CDR3 DNA sequence: TGTGCCAGCAGCTTAGGGGGGACAGACTACGAGCAGTACTTC. Based on the CDR3 plus reference TRBV7-2 and TRBJ2-7, the full variable domain is GAGVSQSPSNKVTEKGKDVELRCDPISGHTALYWYRQSLGQGLEFLIYFQGNSAPDKSGLPSDRFSAERTGGSVSTLTIQRTQQEDSAVYLCASSLGGTDYEQYFGPGTRLTVT.